This TCR beta chain originates from a study of cytomegalovirus exposure and HLA in healthy donors. Overall study findings and caveats: Many donors shared some public TCRs, even though most TCR sequences were rare.

As regards this clone: Its antigen is not identified.

The PCR ran on 60 Vbeta and 13 Jbeta primers. Profiling relied on immunoSEQ multiplex PCR, and the TCRdb table lists in-frame clones only, not all of them. The data show 150,000 or so clones, around 9.7% seen once. Germline values: CDR1 SGHRS, CDR2 YFSETQ. V shed 7 bases and J 6 bases; nucleotides not matched to a gene: 8. This CDR3 has 14 residues. The chain links TRBV5-1 to TRBJ2-2; 8 positions match TRBD1. The clonotype comes from a man between 45 and 60 years old in good health and CMV-seronegative. The specimen was PBMCs. CDR3 sequence reads: CASETGGMAGELFF. The CDR3 DNA reads as TGCGCCAGCGAAACAGGGGGTATGGCCGGGGAGCTGTTTTTT.